The TCR beta chain under discussion was sequenced for a study of radiation and T cells in renal cell carcinoma. Notes on the study in general: Top tumor clonotypes rose in blood 2 weeks post-radiation, then contracted.

Sequenced by immunoSEQ multiplex PCR; TCRdb stores in-frame clones only, minus some. Here the sample spans under 100,000 clones, roughly 82% being singletons. This clone was recorded once. The target antigen is unknown. Time point specified: blood 4 weeks post-SBRT, at nephrectomy. Noted treatment: 15 Gy SBRT to primary tumor, nephrectomy 4 weeks later. Nephrectomy followed 15 Gy stereotactic body radiation by 4 weeks. Radiation-treated patients gave blood at baseline, week 2 and week 4. The tumor was a clear cell renal cell carcinoma. This specimen consisted of blood, obtained from a patient whose treatment included radiotherapy and nephrectomy. The clonotype comes from a man between 60 and 75 years old with renal cell carcinoma.

DNA of the CDR3: TGTGCCAGCAGAGGGCAAGAGGAGACCCAGTACTTC. It specifies CASRGQEETQYF. The chain is built from TRBV28 and TRBJ2-5, with D unclear. Germline CDR1 is MDHEN and CDR2 is SYDVKM. V was clipped by 6 bases and J by 5 bases, with 10 bases between them. The CDR3 covers 12 residues.